The 14 T cell receptor beta chains reported below all come from one sample, sequenced in a study of tumor and adjacent non-tumor tissue in lung cancer. RNA was extracted from bulk tissue without any cell sorting. The library came from three nested PCR rounds adapted from ARM-PCR protocols. TCRdb recomputed calls from the multiplex PCR reads with MiXCR, one row per CDR3 protein. The top ten hold around 18% of the sample, which has 85,000 to 100,000 distinct CDR3 sequences, around 64% seen once. The sequenced sample consisted of lung tumor tissue. Receptors originate from a man aged 55 to 69 with non-small cell lung cancer.

In this sample, this clonotype turned up once. One end of the junction does not line up with germline, which may come from a read error. The chain is built from TRBV6-1 and TRBJ2-7; D is uncertain. Germline V gene data show CDR1 as MNHNS and CDR2 as SASEGT. This CDR3 spans 15 amino acids. CDR3 coding DNA: TGTGCCGGCAGCGAATCCTTAGATAGCACCTACGAGCAGTACTTC. The encoded protein is CAGSESLDSTYEQYF.

Written as DNA, the CDR3 is TGTGCCAGCAGCTTAGGGTTCCCTAGCAGCGTTGAGACCCAGTACTTC. Residues: CASSLGFPSSVETQYF. The chain couples TRBV11-1 to TRBJ2-5; D perhaps matches TRBD2 (5 bases). Germline CDR1 is SGHAT and CDR2 is FQDESV (reference sequence). Deletions cut 1 base from V and 5 bases from J, with 17 bases between. This CDR3 spans 16 amino acids.

At least ten counts were recorded for this clonotype. The chain joins TRBV28 to TRBJ1-1; D unclear. V lost 7 bases and J 4 bases, leaving 13 bases between the germline ends. The CDR3 runs 13 residues. Germline CDR1 MDHEN, CDR2 SYDVKM. The CDR3 reads CASILGMSTEAFF. The DNA of the CDR3 is TGTGCCAGCATCCTGGGAATGAGCACTGAAGCTTTCTTT.

Of note for this clonotype: The junction departs from germline at one end; a sequencing error may be responsible. The CDR3 nucleotides are TGTGCCAACAGTGTGTCGGCGAACACTGAAGTTTTCTTT. Amino acids: CANSVSANTEVFF. The chain combines TRBV6-1 with TRBJ1-1; D is undetermined. The CDR3 is 13 residues long. Germline V gives CDR1 MNHNS, CDR2 SASEGT.

This clonotype was seen repeatedly, ten times or more. The chain couples TRBV6-5 to TRBJ2-7; D perhaps matches TRBD2 (5 bases). CDR3 size: 15 residues. CDR1 and CDR2 from the germline V gene are MNHEY and SVGAGI. Trimming cost V 7 bases and J 2 bases, with 18 bases left between them. The CDR3 region is CASTLDTGGTYEQYF. The CDR3 region has the DNA TGTGCCAGCACCCTCGACACCGGAGGTACCTACGAGCAGTACTTC.

This clonotype was counted many times. V usage is TRBV5-4 and J usage is TRBJ2-2; 10 nucleotides match TRBD1. The CDR3 is made up of 16 amino acids. Germline V gene sequence: CDR1 SGHNT, CDR2 YYREEE (reference sequence). The junction had 8 bases not matched to a gene; V was cut back by 4 bases and J by 5 bases. CDR3 residues: CASSNRDRGETGELFF. The CDR3 nucleotides are TGTGCCAGCAGCAACCGGGACAGGGGCGAGACCGGGGAGCTGTTTTTT.

This clonotype was recorded at least ten times. V gene TRBV6-2 or TRBV6-3 combines with J gene TRBJ2-2, with a weak D call TRBD2 (6 bases). Germline assignment: CDR1 MNHEY and CDR2 SVGEGT. CDR3 length: 14 amino acids. V was shortened by 6 bases and J by 2 bases, with 10 bases between the two germline ends. CDR3 sequence (DNA): TGTGCCAGCAGACCTAGCGTAAACACCGGGGAGCTGTTTTTT. It is translated as CASRPSVNTGELFF.

This clonotype was recorded at least ten times. The chain combines TRBV12-3 or TRBV12-4 with TRBJ2-2; tentatively, D is TRBD2 (6 bases). The CDR3 length is 15 residues. V was shortened by 5 bases and J by 4 bases, with 14 bases between the two germline ends. The CDR3 loop reads CASSPLGGFTGELFF. The CDR3 DNA is TGTGCCAGCAGTCCCCTGGGGGGTTTCACCGGGGAGCTGTTTTTT.

This clonotype was observed once. V usage is TRBV4-1 and J usage is TRBJ2-3, with 8 bases identical to TRBD2. CDR3 length equals 16 residues. CDR1 MGHRA and CDR2 YSYEKL come from the germline V gene. V lost 2 bases to trimming and J lost 5 bases; unmatched junction nucleotides: 9. This CDR3 is CASSQLAVAGQDTQYF. The CDR3 bases are TGCGCCAGCAGCCAACTCGCAGTAGCGGGGCAAGATACGCAGTATTTT.

This clonotype was counted between two and nine times. Since no conserved phenylalanine or tryptophan closes the CDR3, a read error is the likely cause. The rearrangement links TRBV4-3 to TRBJ2-4; the D gene is possibly TRBD2 (5 bases). Germline V CDR1 and CDR2: LGHNA, YSLEER. V was clipped by 1 base and J by 9 bases, with 13 bases between them. The CDR3 runs to 14 residues. Here the CDR3 DNA reads TGCGCCAGCAGCCAAGCCCGACCGGCGGGCATTCAGTACCTC. Its translation: CASSQARPAGIQYL.

This clonotype was seen more than once but under ten times. The chain recombines TRBV15 with TRBJ2-5; no clear D. Per germline, CDR1 LNHNV and CDR2 YYDKDF (reference sequence). Trimming cost V 2 bases and J 5 bases, with 15 bases left between them. This CDR3 is built from 15 residues. This CDR3 is CATSRLGRSWETQYF. DNA for the CDR3: TGTGCCACCAGCAGATTGGGTCGGTCGTGGGAGACCCAGTACTTC.

This chain links TRBV29-1 with TRBJ2-1, with no clear D. The germline V gene has CDR1 SQVTM and CDR2 ANQGSEA. The CDR3 length is 11 residues. Trimming removed 7 bases from V and 16 bases from J, with 20 bases in between. This CDR3 reads CSGLTDNVHFF. CDR3 sequence (DNA): TGCAGCGGGTTGACTGACAATGTGCACTTCTTC.

A remark on this clonotype: Mismatch with germline at one junction end may stem from a read error. This chain joins TRBV29-1 and TRBJ2-7, with 12 bases fitting TRBD1. Germline V gene data show CDR1 as SQVTM and CDR2 as ANQGSEA. The CDR3 loop spans 15 amino acids. CDR3 DNA: TGCAGCGTCCGCCCCGGGACAGGGGGCGTTTACGAGCATTACTTC. Protein sequence: CSVRPGTGGVYEHYF.

This clonotype was picked up many times. V and J are TRBV6-1 and TRBJ1-3; 7 positions agree with TRBD1. There are 15 residues in the CDR3. V was pared by 6 bases and J by 0 bases, with 5 bases of the junction left unmatched. Germline V gives CDR1 MNHNS, CDR2 SASEGT. The CDR3 DNA sequence: TGTGCCAGCAGGCGGGACAGCAACTCTGGAAACACCATATATTTT. It specifies CASRRDSNSGNTIYF.